This TCR beta chain comes out of a study of graft-versus-host responses after intestinal transplantation. Whole-study results and caveats: GvH clones turned up in recipient marrow; some had shown up first in ileum or blood.

CDR3 length: 15 residues. The V gene's germline CDR1 is SNHLY and CDR2 FYNNEI. V lost 6 bases, J lost 0 bases, and 12 bases lay in between. Produced via immunoSEQ multiplex PCR; TCRdb's table is partial and in-frame only. Here the sample spans more than 65,000 clones, about 94% being singletons. A note on this clone: Antigen unknown.

This chain joins TRBV2 and TRBJ1-5, with D possibly TRBD1 on 6 matching bases. The sequence was collected from a human donor who received an intestinal transplant. The sample here was unstimulated CD8+ T cells sorted from spleen or lymph node cells, taken before intestinal transplant. The chain's CDR3 is CASSSWTVSNQPQHF. As DNA, the CDR3 is TGTGCCAGCAGCTCCTGGACAGTTAGCAATCAGCCCCAGCATTTT. The variable domain in full, completed from reference TRBV2 and TRBJ1-5, reads EPEVTQTPSHQVTQMGQEVILRCVPISNHLYFYWYRQILGQKVEFLVSFYNNEISEKSEIFDDQFSVERPDGSNFTLKIRSTKLEDSAMYFCASSSWTVSNQPQHFGDGTRLSIL.